The clone carrying this T cell receptor beta chain was counted ten times or more. The source of the sample is a study of CD8 T cells in ankylosing spondylitis. Trimming took 0 bases from V and 0 from J; bases not matched to a gene: 5. Per germline, CDR1 SGDLS and CDR2 YYNGEE. This CDR3 region has 17 residues. TCRdb re-analysed the 5' RACE reads in MiXCR, keeping a single row per CDR3 protein. This table has tens of thousands of distinct CDR3 sequences, 5.3% appearing once. The gene calls are TRBV9 and TRBJ2-3, with 9 bases matching TRBD2. This TCR came from a female donor with ankylosing spondylitis or in good health (not recorded which). The sample consisted of blood, either unsorted or a sorted T cell fraction (not recorded which). CDR3 region: CASSVVGRGGSTDTQYF. As DNA, the CDR3 is TGTGCCAGCAGCGTAGTTGGGCGGGGGGGGAGCACAGATACGCAGTATTTT.